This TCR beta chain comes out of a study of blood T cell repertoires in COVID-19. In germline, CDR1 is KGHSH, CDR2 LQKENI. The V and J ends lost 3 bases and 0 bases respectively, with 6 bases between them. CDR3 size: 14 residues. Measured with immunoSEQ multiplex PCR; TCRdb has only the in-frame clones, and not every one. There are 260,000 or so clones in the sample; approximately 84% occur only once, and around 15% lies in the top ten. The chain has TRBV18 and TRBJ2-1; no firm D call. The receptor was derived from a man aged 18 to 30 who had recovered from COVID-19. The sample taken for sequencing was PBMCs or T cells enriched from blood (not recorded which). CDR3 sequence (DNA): TGTGCCAGCTCACCCCAAGCCTCCTACAATGAGCAGTTCTTC. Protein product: CASSPQASYNEQFF.